The TCR beta chain under discussion was sequenced for a study of tumor and adjacent non-tumor tissue in lung cancer. The library came from three nested PCR rounds adapted from ARM-PCR protocols. TCRdb re-called the multiplex PCR reads with MiXCR, one entry per CDR3 protein. The table includes tens of thousands of distinct CDR3 sequences, 55% to 75% detected once. The template was RNA from unsorted bulk tissue. Broader study findings: Tumor tissue had significantly higher TCR diversity than normal lung.

CDR3 length equals 17 residues. CDR1 is WSHSY and CDR2 is SAAADI in the germline V gene. In the case of this clonotype: Its antigen is unknown. At one boundary the junction diverges from the germline segment, which might be a read error.

V is TRBV10-2 and J is TRBJ2-1, with 8 bases lining up with TRBD2. The TCR comes from a woman aged 35 to 49 with non-small cell lung cancer. Sequences were obtained from lung tumor tissue. CDR3 nucleotide sequence: TGCGCCAACAGTGAGTCAATGACTAGCGCGACCTACAATGAGCAGTTCTTC. The encoded protein is CANSESMTSATYNEQFF.